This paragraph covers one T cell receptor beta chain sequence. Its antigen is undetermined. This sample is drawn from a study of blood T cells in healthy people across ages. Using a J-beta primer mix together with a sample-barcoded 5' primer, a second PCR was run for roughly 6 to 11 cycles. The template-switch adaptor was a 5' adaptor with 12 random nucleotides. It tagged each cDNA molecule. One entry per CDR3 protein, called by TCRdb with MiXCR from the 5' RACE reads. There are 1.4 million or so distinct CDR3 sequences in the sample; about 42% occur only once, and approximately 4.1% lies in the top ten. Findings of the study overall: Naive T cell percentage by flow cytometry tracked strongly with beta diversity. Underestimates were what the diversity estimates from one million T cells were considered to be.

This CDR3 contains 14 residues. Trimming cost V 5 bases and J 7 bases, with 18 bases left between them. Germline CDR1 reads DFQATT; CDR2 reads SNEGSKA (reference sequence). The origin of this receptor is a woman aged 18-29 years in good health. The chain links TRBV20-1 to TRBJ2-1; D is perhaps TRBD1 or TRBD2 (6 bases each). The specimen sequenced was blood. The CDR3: CSASPSGGRNEQFF. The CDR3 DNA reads TGCAGTGCTTCCCCGTCTGGGGGGCGGAATGAGCAGTTCTTC.